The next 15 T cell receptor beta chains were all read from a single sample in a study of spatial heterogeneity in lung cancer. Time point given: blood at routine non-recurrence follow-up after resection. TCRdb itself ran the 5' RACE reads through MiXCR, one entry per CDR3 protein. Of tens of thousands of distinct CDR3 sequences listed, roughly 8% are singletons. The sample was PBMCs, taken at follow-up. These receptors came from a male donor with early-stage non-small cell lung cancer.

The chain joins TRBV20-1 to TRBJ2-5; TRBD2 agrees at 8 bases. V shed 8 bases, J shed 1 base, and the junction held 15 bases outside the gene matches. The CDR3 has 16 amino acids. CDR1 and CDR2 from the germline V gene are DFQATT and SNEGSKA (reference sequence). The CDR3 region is CSTPGGIAGIQETQYF. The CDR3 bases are TGCAGTACACCCGGGGGGATAGCGGGGATCCAAGAGACCCAGTACTTC.

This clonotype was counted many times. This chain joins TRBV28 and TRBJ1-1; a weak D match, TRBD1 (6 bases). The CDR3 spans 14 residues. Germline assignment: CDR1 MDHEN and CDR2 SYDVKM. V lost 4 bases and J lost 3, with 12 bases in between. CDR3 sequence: CASSSPDSYTEAFF. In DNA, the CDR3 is TGTGCCAGCAGTTCCCCGGACAGTTACACTGAAGCTTTCTTT. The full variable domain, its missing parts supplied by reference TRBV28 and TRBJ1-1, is DVKVTQSSRYLVKRTGEKVFLECVQDMDHENMFWYRQDPGLGLRLIYFSYDVKMKEKGDIPEGYSVSREKKERFSLILESASTNQTSMYLCASSSPDSYTEAFFGQGTRLTVV.

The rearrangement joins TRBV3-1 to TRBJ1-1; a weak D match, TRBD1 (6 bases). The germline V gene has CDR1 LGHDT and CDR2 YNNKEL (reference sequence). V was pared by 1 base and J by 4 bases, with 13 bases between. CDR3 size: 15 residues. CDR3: CASSQGQGSFTEAFF. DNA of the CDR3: TGTGCCAGCAGCCAAGGGCAGGGGAGTTTCACTGAAGCTTTCTTT.

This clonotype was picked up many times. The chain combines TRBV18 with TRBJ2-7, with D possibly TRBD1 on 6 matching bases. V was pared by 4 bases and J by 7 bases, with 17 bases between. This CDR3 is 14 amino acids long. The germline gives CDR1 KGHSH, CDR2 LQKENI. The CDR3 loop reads CASSRQDSSGEQYF. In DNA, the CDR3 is TGTGCCAGCTCACGACAGGACAGTTCGGGGGAGCAGTACTTC. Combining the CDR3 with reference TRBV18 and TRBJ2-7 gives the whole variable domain NAGVMQNPRHLVRRRGQEARLRCSPMKGHSHVYWYRQLPEEGLKFMVYLQKENIIDESGMPKERFSAEFPKEGPSILRIQQVVRGDSAAYFCASSRQDSSGEQYFGPGTRLTVT.

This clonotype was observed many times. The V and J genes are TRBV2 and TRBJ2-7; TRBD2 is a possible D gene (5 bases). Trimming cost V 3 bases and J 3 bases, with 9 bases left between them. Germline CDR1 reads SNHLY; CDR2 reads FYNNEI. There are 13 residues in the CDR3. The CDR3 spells CASSEEAYYEQYF. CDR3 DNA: TGTGCCAGCAGTGAGGAGGCCTACTACGAGCAGTACTTC.

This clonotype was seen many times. CDR3 in amino acids: CASSLGDSYYNSPLHF. CDR3 coding DNA: TGCGCCAGCAGCTTGGGGGACAGCTACTATAATTCACCCCTCCACTTT. The J gene is TRBJ1-6, the V gene TRBV5-1; 7 nucleotides match TRBD1. The V gene's germline CDR1 is SGHRS and CDR2 YFSETQ. After removal of 0 bases from V and 3 bases from J, the junction contained 3 bases not matched to a gene. This CDR3 contains 16 residues.

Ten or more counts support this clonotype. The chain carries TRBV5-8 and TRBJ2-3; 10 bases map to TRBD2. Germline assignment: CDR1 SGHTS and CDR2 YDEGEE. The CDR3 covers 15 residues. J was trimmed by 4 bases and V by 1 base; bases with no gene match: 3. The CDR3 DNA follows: TGTGCCAGCAGCTTGTCTAGCGGGGGTCCAGATACGCAGTATTTT. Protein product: CASSLSSGGPDTQYF.

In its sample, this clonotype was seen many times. The CDR3 loop is CALAGGAGETQYF. The DNA for the CDR3 is TGTGCCCTCGCTGGGGGGGCAGGTGAGACCCAGTACTTC. The chain is built from TRBV7-9 and TRBJ2-5, with a tentative D call TRBD2 (7 bases). The germline V and J ends were trimmed by 11 bases and 5 bases, with 18 bases remaining between them. Germline CDR1 and CDR2: SEHNR and FQNEAQ (reference sequence). This CDR3 is built from 13 residues.

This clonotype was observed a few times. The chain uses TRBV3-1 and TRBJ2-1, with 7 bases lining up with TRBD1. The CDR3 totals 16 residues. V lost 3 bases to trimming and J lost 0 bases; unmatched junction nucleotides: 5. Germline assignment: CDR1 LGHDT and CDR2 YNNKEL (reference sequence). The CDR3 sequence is CASSQGDSSSYNEQFF. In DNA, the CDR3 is TGTGCCAGCAGCCAGGGGGACAGCTCCTCCTACAATGAGCAGTTCTTC.

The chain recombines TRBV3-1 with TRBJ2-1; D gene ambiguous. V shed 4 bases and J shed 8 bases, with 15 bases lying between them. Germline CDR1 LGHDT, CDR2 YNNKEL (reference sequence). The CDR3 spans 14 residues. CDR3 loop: CASSLPSPEDEQFF. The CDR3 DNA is TGTGCCAGCAGCCTACCGTCCCCCGAGGATGAGCAGTTCTTC.

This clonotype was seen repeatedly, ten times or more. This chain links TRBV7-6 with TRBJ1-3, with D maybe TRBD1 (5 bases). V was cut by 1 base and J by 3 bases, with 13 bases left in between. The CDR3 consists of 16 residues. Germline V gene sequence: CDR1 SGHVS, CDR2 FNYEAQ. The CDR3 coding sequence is TGTGCCAGCAGCTTAGGGACATCCGTCTTTGGAAACACCATATATTTT. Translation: CASSLGTSVFGNTIYF.

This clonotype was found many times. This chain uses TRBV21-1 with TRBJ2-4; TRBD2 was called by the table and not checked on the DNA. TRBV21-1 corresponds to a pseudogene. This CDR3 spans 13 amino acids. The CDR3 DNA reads TGTGCCTCAAGGCGGGGAGCCAAAAACATTCAGTACTTC. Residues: CASRRGAKNIQYF.

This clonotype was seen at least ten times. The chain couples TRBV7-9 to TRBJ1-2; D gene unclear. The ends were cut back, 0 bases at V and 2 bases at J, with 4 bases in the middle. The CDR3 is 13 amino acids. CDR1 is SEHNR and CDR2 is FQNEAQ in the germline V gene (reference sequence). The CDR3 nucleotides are TGTGCCAGCAGCTTAGCCAGCAACTATGGCTACACCTTC. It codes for CASSLASNYGYTF.

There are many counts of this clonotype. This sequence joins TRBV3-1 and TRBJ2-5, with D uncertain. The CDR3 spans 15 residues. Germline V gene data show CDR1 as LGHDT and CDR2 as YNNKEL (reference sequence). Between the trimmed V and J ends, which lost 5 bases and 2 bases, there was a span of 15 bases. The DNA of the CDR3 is TGTGCCAGCAGCGTAGGCGGATATAGTCAAGAGACCCAGTACTTC. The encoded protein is CASSVGGYSQETQYF.

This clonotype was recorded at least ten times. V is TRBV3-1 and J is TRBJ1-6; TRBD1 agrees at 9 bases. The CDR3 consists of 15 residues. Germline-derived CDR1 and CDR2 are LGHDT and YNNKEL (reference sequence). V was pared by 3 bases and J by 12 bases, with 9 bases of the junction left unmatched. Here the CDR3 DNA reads TGTGCCAGCAGCCAGGGGGGACAGGGCTACTTACCCCTCCACTTT. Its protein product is CASSQGGQGYLPLHF.